The present entry profiles one T cell receptor (beta chain) with its context. Its target is unknown. Primers included in the PCR were 60 Vbeta and 13 Jbeta primers. Generated by immunoSEQ multiplex PCR, the TCRdb table keeps only in-frame clones and is missing some. There are fewer than 100,000 clones in the sample; 60% to 85% occur only once, and around 17% lies in the top ten. These data come from a study of cytomegalovirus exposure and HLA in healthy donors. Study at large: Earlier, 150 million to 200 million T cells were analyzed, and 95 million to 140 million unique TCR beta sequences were found among them. Study outcomes and limitations: A previous analysis found most TCR beta V segments productive roughly 87% or roughly 30% of the time.

Deletions cut 6 bases from V and 0 bases from J, with 18 bases between. CDR1 and CDR2 from the germline V gene are MDHEN and SYDVKM. The CDR3 contains 18 residues. The clonotype comes from a man between 60 and 75 years old in good health and CMV-seropositive. The sequencing input was PBMCs. This sequence joins TRBV28 and TRBJ1-6, with D perhaps matching TRBD1 (5 bases). CDR3 loop: CASRRRKGASSYNSPLHF. The CDR3 bases are TGTGCCAGCAGACGACGAAAAGGGGCTAGCTCCTATAATTCACCCCTCCACTTT.